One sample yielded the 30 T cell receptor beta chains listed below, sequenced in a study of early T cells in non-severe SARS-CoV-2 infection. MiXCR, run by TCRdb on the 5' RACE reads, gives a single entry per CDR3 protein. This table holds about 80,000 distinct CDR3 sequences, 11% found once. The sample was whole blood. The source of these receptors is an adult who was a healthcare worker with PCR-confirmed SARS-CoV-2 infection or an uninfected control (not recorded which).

Here the CDR3 DNA reads TGTGCCAGCAGTTTTGGGAGACAGACCGATGAGCAGTTCTTC. Protein sequence: CASSFGRQTDEQFF. The chain carries TRBV5-4 and TRBJ2-1; either TRBD1 or TRBD2 may fit D (5 bases each). The germline V gene has CDR1 SGHNT and CDR2 YYREEE (reference sequence). This CDR3 is 14 amino acids long. V lost 5 bases, J lost 8 bases, and 17 bases lay in between.

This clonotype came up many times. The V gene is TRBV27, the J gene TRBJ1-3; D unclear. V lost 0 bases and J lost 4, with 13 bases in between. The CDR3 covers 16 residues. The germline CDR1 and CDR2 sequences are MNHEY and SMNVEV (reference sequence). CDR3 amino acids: CASSLSGDPRGNTIYF. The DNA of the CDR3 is TGTGCCAGCAGTTTATCGGGAGACCCGAGAGGAAACACCATATATTTT.

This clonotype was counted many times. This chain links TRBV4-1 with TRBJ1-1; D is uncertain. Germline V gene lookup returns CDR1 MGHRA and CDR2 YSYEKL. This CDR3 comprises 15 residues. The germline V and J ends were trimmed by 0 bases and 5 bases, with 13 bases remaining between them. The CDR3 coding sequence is TGCGCCAGCAGCCAAGATCACCCGGGCCGGACTGAAGCTTTCTTT. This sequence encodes CASSQDHPGRTEAFF.

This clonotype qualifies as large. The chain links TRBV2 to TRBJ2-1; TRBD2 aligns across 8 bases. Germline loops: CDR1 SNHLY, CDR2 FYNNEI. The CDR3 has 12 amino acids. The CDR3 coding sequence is TGTGCTGCGGGGGGACTATTTGATGAGCAGTTCTTC. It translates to CAAGGLFDEQFF.

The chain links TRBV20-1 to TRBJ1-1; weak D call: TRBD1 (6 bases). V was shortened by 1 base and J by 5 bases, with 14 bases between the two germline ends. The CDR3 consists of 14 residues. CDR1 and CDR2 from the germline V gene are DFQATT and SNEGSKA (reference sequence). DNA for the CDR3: TGCAGTGCTAGAGTAACCCAGGGGTTGACTGAAGCTTTCTTT. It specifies CSARVTQGLTEAFF.

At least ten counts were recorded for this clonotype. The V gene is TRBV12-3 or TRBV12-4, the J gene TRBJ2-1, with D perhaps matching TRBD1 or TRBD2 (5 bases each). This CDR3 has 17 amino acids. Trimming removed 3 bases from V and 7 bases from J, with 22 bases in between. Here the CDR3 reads CASSFGAAAIPWNEQFF. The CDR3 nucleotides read TGTGCCAGCAGTTTCGGGGCTGCAGCGATCCCGTGGAATGAGCAGTTCTTC.

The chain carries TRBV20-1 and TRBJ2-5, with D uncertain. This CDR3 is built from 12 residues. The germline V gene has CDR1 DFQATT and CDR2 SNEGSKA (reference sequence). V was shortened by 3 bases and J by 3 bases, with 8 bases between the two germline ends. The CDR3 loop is CSASMVEETQYF. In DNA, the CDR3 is TGCAGTGCTAGTATGGTAGAAGAGACCCAGTACTTC.

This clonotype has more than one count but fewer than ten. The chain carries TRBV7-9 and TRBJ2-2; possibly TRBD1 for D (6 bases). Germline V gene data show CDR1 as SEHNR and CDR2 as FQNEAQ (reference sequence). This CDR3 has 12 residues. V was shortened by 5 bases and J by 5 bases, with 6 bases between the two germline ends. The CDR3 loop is CASSGTTGELFF. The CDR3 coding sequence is TGTGCCAGCAGCGGGACAACCGGGGAGCTGTTTTTT.

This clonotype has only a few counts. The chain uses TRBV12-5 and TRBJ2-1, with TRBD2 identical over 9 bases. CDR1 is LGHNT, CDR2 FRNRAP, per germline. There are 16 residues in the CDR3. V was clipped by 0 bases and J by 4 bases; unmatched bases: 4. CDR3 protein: CASGLVLTSGYNEQFF. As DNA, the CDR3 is TGTGCTAGTGGTTTGGTACTGACTAGCGGATACAATGAGCAGTTCTTC. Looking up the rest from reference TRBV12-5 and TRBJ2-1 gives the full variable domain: DARVTQTPRHKVTEMGQEVTMRCQPILGHNTVFWYRQTMMQGLELLAYFRNRAPLDDSGMPKDRFSAEMPDATLATLKIQPSEPRDSAVYFCASGLVLTSGYNEQFFGPGTRLTVL.

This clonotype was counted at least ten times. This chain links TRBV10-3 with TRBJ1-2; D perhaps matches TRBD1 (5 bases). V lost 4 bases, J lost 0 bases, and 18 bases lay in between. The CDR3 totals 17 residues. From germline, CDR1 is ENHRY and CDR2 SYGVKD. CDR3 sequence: CAISVGVFLTANYGYTF. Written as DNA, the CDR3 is TGTGCCATCAGTGTGGGGGTCTTCTTGACTGCTAACTATGGCTACACCTTC.

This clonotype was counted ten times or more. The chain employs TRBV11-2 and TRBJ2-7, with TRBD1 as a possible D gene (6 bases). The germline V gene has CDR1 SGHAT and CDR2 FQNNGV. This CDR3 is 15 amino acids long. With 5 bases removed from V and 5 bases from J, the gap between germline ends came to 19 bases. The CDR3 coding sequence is TGTGCCAGCAGCCTTTTTACTGGGGGCTTGGACGAGCAGTACTTC. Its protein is CASSLFTGGLDEQYF.

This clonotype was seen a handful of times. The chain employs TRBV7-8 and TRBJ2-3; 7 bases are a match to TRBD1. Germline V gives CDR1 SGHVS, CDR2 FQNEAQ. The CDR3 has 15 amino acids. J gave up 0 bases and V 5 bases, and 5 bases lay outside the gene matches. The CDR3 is CASSRGTASTDTQYF. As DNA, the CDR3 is TGTGCCAGCAGCCGAGGGACAGCTAGCACAGATACGCAGTATTTT.

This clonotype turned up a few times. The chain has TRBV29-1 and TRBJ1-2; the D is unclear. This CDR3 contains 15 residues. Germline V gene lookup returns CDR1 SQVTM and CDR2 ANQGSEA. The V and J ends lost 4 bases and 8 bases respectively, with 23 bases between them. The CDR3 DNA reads TGCAGCGTTGGGCCGCAGACGGAATCCCTGCGGGGCTACACCTTC. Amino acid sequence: CSVGPQTESLRGYTF.

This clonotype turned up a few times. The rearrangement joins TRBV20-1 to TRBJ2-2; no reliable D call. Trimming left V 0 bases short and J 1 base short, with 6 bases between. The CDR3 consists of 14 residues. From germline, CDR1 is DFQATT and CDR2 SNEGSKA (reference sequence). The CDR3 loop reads CSARDWGNTGELFF. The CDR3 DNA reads TGCAGTGCTAGAGATTGGGGGAACACCGGGGAGCTGTTTTTT.

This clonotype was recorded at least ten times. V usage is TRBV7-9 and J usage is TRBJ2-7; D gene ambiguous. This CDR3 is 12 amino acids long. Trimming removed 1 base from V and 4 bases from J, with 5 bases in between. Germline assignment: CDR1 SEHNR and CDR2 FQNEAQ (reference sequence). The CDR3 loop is CASSLVLYEQYF. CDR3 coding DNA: TGTGCCAGCAGCTTAGTCCTTTACGAGCAGTACTTC.

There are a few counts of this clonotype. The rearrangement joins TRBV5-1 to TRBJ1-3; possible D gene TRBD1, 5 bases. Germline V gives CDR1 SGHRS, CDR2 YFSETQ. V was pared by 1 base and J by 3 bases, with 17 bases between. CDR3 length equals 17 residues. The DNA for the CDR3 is TGCGCCAGCAGCTTGACGCCAGGGCAGATCGATGGAAACACCATATATTTT. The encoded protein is CASSLTPGQIDGNTIYF. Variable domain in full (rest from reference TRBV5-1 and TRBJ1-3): KAGVTQTPRYLIKTRGQQVTLSCSPISGHRSVSWYQQTPGQGLQFLFEYFSETQRNKGNFPGRFSGRQFSNSRSEMNVSTLELGDSALYLCASSLTPGQIDGNTIYFGEGSWLTVV.

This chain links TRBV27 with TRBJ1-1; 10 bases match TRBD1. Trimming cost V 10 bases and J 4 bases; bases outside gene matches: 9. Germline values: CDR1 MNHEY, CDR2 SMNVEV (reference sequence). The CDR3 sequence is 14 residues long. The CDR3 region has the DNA TGTGCCACCCAGCCCCGGGACAGGGGCACTGAAGCTTTCTTT. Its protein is CATQPRDRGTEAFF.

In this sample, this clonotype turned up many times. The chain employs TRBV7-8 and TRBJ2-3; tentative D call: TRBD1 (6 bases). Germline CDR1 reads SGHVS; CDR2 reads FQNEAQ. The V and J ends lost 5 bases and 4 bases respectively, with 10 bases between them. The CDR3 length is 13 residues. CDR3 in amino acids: CASSAWTADTQYF. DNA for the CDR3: TGTGCCAGCAGCGCTTGGACAGCAGATACGCAGTATTTT.

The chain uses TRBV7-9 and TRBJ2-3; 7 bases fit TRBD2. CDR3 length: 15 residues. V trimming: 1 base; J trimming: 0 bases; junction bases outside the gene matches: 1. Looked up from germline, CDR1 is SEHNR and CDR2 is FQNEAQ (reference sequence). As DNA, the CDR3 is TGTGCCAGCAGCTTAGTGGGACTAAGCACAGATACGCAGTATTTT. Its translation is CASSLVGLSTDTQYF.

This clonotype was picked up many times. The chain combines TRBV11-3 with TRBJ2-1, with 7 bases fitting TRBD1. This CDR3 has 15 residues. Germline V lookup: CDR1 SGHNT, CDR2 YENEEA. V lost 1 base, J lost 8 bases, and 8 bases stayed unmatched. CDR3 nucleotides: TGTGCCAGCAGCTTAGGGGACAGTGAGAAGGATGAGCAGTTCTTC. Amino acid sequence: CASSLGDSEKDEQFF.

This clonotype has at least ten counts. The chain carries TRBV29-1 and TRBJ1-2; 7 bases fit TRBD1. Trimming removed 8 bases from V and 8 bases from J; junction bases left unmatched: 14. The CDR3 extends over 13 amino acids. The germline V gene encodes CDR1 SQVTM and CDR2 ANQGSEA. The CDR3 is CSPGATGDEGYTF. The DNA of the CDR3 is TGCAGCCCCGGCGCAACAGGGGACGAAGGCTACACCTTC. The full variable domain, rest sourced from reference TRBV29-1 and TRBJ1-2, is SAVISQKPSRDICQRGTSLTIQCQVDSQVTMMFWYRQQPGQSLTLIATANQGSEATYESGFVIDKFPISRPNLTFSTLTVSNMSPEDSSIYLCSPGATGDEGYTFGSGTRLTVV.

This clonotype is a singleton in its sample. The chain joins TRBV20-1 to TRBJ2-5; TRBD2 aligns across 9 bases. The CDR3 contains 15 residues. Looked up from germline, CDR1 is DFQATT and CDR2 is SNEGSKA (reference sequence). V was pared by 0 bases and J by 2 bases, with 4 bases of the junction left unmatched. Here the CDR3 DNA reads TGCAGTGCTAGAGAGCCAGCGGGGGGACAAGAGACCCAGTACTTC. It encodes CSAREPAGGQETQYF.

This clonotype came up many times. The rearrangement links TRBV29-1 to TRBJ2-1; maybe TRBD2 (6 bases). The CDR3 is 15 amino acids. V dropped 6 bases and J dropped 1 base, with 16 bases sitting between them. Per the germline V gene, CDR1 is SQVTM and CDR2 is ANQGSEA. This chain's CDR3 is CSVGTSLGSYNEQFF. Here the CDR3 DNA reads TGCAGCGTCGGGACTTCCCTAGGGTCCTACAATGAGCAGTTCTTC.

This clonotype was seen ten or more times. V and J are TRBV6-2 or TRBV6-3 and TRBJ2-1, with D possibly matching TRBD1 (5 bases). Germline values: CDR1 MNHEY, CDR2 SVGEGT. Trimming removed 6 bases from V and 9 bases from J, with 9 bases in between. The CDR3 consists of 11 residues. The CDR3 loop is CASRVGLEQFF. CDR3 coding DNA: TGTGCCAGCAGAGTGGGGCTTGAGCAGTTCTTC.

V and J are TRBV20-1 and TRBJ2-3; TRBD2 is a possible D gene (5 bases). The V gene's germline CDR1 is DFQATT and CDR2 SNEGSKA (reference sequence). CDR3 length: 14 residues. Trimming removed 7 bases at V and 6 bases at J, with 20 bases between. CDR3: CSVLPPGELDTQYF. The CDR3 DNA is TGCAGTGTTCTCCCCCCCGGGGAGCTGGATACGCAGTATTTT.

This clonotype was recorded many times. CDR3 DNA sequence: TGTGCCAGCAGCCAGGTGTCCGGCAATCAGCCCCAGCATTTT. As protein: CASSQVSGNQPQHF. This rearrangement joins TRBV11-2 to TRBJ1-5, with D unclear. With 5 bases removed from V and 2 bases from J, the gap between germline ends came to 10 bases. Germline V gene lookup returns CDR1 SGHAT and CDR2 FQNNGV. The CDR3 has 14 residues. The full variable domain, rest sourced from reference TRBV11-2 and TRBJ1-5, is EAGVAQSPRYKIIEKRQSVAFWCNPISGHATLYWYQQILGQGPKLLIQFQNNGVVDDSQLPKDRFSAERLKGVDSTLKIQPAKLEDSAVYLCASSQVSGNQPQHFGDGTRLSIL.

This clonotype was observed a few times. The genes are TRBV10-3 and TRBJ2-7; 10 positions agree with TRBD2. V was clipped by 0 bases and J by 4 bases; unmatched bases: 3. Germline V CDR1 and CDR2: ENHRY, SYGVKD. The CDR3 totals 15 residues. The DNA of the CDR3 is TGTGCCATCAGTGAGTCCCTAGCGGGGGCGTACGAGCAGTACTTC. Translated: CAISESLAGAYEQYF.

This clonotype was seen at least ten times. The CDR3 DNA sequence: TGTGCCACCAGCAGAGATCTATCGGGACCGAATATATTGTACTTC. Its protein is CATSRDLSGPNILYF. The V call is TRBV15, the J call TRBJ2-7; D is tentatively TRBD1 or TRBD2 (5 bases each). Germline V gene sequence: CDR1 LNHNV, CDR2 YYDKDF (reference sequence). V was shortened by 0 bases and J by 12 bases, with 21 bases between the two germline ends. CDR3 size: 15 residues. Filled out from reference TRBV15 and TRBJ2-7, the complete variable domain reads DAMVIQNPRYQVTQFGKPVTLSCSQTLNHNVMYWYQQKSSQAPKLLFHYYDKDFNNEADTPDNFQSRRPNTSFCFLDIRSPGLGDTAMYLCATSRDLSGPNILYFGPGTRLTVT.

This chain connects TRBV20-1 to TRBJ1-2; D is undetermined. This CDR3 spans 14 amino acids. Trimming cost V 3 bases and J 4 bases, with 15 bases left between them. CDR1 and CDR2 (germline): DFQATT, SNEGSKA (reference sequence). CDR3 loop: CSARLVLGSYGYTF. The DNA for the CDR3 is TGCAGTGCTAGGTTGGTGCTGGGTTCCTATGGCTACACCTTC.

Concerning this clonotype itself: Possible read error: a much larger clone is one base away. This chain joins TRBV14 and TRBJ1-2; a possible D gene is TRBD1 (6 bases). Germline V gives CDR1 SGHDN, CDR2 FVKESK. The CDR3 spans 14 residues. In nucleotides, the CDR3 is TGTGCCAGCAGCCCCCAGGGGCTGGGCTATGGCTACGCCTTC. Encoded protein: CASSPQGLGYGYAF.